This passage covers 11 T cell receptor beta chains from one sample sequenced in a study of beta chain features in type 1 diabetes. The isolated RNA, all of it, was reverse transcribed, so expressed TCRB transcripts were what got sequenced. Clones were read by immunoSEQ multiplex PCR, and TCRdb kept only the in-frame ones, dropping some. The profile shows about 130,000 clones, about a tenth of them singletons. The specimen was central memory CD4+ T cells from blood. Receptors originate from a man aged 18-30 years in good health.

The sample holds a few counts of this clone. The chain recombines TRBV29-1 with TRBJ2-5, with D perhaps matching TRBD2 (6 bases). V shed 6 bases and J shed 11 bases, with 19 bases lying between them. The CDR3 loop spans 12 amino acids. Germline lookup yields CDR1 SQVTM and CDR2 ANQGSEA. In DNA form, the CDR3 reads TGCAGCGTCTTGCTAGCGTCTGAGGAGCAGTACTTC. This translates into CSVLLASEEQYF.

A few counts support this clone. The chain joins TRBV2 to TRBJ2-5; the match to TRBD1 covers 7 bases. CDR1 is SNHLY and CDR2 is FYNNEI in the germline V gene. The junction had 7 bases not matched to a gene; V was cut back by 5 bases and J by 1 base. The CDR3 covers 15 residues. Here the CDR3 reads CASSRRRDSQETQYF. CDR3 bases: TGTGCCAGCAGTCGCCGACGGGACAGCCAAGAGACCCAGTACTTC.

This clone was recorded many times. The V and J genes are TRBV5-6 and TRBJ1-6; D might be TRBD1 (6 bases). CDR1 is SGHDT and CDR2 is YYEEEE in the germline V gene. The germline V and J ends were trimmed by 1 base and 14 bases, with 16 bases remaining between them. The CDR3 is made up of 14 amino acids. CDR3 sequence reads: CASSLSLAGDSLHF. The CDR3 coding sequence is TGTGCCAGCAGCTTGTCGTTGGCAGGGGATTCCCTCCACTTT.

The V and J genes are TRBV10-1 and TRBJ1-1; D unclear. This CDR3 comprises 13 residues. The germline V gene has CDR1 WNHNN and CDR2 SYGVQD (reference sequence). The V end lost 6 bases, the J end lost 0 bases, and 8 bases lay between the germline ends. CDR3 sequence reads: CASRRDLNTEAFF. CDR3 nucleotides: TGCGCCAGCAGGAGGGATTTGAACACTGAAGCTTTCTTT.

This clone was recorded a few times. The chain combines TRBV7-2 with TRBJ2-1; possibly TRBD2 for D (5 bases). The CDR3 is 14 residues long. With 4 bases removed from V and 7 bases from J, the gap between germline ends came to 14 bases. CDR1 and CDR2 from the germline V gene are SGHTA and FQGNSA. Here the CDR3 DNA reads TGTGCCAGCAGCTCTCATACGGGGTTAAATGAGCAGTTCTTC. It yields the protein CASSSHTGLNEQFF.

V gene TRBV18 combines with J gene TRBJ2-5, with D maybe TRBD1 (5 bases). V was cut by 1 base and J by 3 bases, with 12 bases left in between. The germline CDR1 and CDR2 sequences are KGHSH and LQKENI. The length of the CDR3 is 15 residues. The CDR3 sequence: CASSPRGRVEETQYF. The DNA for the CDR3 is TGTGCCAGCTCACCACGGGGCAGGGTAGAAGAGACCCAGTACTTC. Filled out from reference TRBV18 and TRBJ2-5, the complete variable domain reads NAGVMQNPRHLVRRRGQEARLRCSPMKGHSHVYWYRQLPEEGLKFMVYLQKENIIDESGMPKERFSAEFPKEGPSILRIQQVVRGDSAAYFCASSPRGRVEETQYFGPGTRLLVL.

This chain joins TRBV25-1 and TRBJ2-1; D call uncertain. Between the trimmed V and J ends, which lost 6 bases and 0 bases, there was a span of 9 bases. This CDR3 comprises 14 residues. From germline, CDR1 is MGHDK and CDR2 SYGVNS. The CDR3 DNA reads as TGTGCCAGCAGAAGTCTAGACTCCTACAATGAGCAGTTCTTC. It is translated as CASRSLDSYNEQFF. The full variable domain, with the rest looked up from reference TRBV25-1 and TRBJ2-1, is EADIYQTPRYLVIGTGKKITLECSQTMGHDKMYWYQQDPGMELHLIHYSYGVNSTEKGDLSSESTVSRIRTEHFPLTLESARPSHTSQYLCASRSLDSYNEQFFGPGTRLTVL.

This clone has more than one count but fewer than ten. The chain combines TRBV11-2 with TRBJ1-5, with D unclear. V gave up 0 bases and J gave up 0 bases, with 18 bases separating them. This CDR3 has 19 amino acids. The V gene's germline CDR1 is SGHAT and CDR2 FQNNGV. The CDR3: CASSLDWAGGLNSNQPQHF. CDR3 bases: TGTGCCAGCAGCTTAGATTGGGCCGGCGGGCTGAATAGCAATCAGCCCCAGCATTTT.

This clone was seen ten or more times. The chain recombines TRBV9 with TRBJ1-1, with 8 positions matching TRBD1. Germline values: CDR1 SGDLS, CDR2 YYNGEE. The CDR3 is made up of 17 amino acids. V was clipped by 4 bases and J by 4 bases; unmatched bases: 15. The CDR3 DNA is TGTGCCAGCAGCTACACTATTTCAGGGGGCCTAGGCACTGAAGCTTTCTTT. Protein sequence: CASSYTISGGLGTEAFF. The whole variable domain, remainder taken from reference TRBV9 and TRBJ1-1, is DSGVTQTPKHLITATGQRVTLRCSPRSGDLSVYWYQQSLDQGLQFLIQYYNGEERAKGNILERFSAQQFPDLHSELNLSSLELGDSALYFCASSYTISGGLGTEAFFGQGTRLTVV.

The V gene is TRBV9, the J gene TRBJ2-3; 10 nucleotides line up with TRBD1. Trimming cost V 7 bases and J 5 bases; bases outside gene matches: 4. Germline V lookup: CDR1 SGDLS, CDR2 YYNGEE. This CDR3 comprises 13 residues. DNA of the CDR3: TGTGCCAGCGGACGGGACAGGGGAGATACGCAGTATTTT. This gives the protein CASGRDRGDTQYF.

This chain connects TRBV4-2 to TRBJ1-5; D remains unclear. V lost 1 base, J lost 6 bases, and 16 bases lay in between. Germline CDR1 LGHNA, CDR2 YNFKEQ. The CDR3 covers 16 residues. The CDR3 region is CASSQAEAPGGQPQHF. The CDR3 nucleotides read TGTGCCAGCAGCCAAGCGGAGGCCCCGGGAGGTCAGCCCCAGCATTTT.